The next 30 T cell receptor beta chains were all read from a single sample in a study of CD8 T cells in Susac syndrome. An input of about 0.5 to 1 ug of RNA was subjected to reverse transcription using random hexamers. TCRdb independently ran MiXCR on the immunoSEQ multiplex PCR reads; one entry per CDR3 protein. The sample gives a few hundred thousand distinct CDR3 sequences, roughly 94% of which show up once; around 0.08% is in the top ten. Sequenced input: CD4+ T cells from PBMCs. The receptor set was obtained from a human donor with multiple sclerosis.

The CDR3 is CSARDGGNTEAFF. In DNA form, the CDR3 reads TGCAGTGCTAGAGACGGGGGGAACACTGAAGCTTTCTTT. This chain links TRBV20-1 with TRBJ1-1, with D possibly matching TRBD1 (5 bases). Germline V lookup: CDR1 DFQATT, CDR2 SNEGSKA (reference sequence). The CDR3 totals 13 residues. V was trimmed by 0 bases and J by 1 base, leaving 6 bases between them.

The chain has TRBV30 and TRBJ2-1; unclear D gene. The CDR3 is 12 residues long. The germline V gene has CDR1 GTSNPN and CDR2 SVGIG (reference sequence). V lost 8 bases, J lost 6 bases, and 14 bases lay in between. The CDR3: CARSVLSNEQFF. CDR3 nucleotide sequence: TGTGCCCGAAGCGTCCTCAGCAATGAGCAGTTCTTC.

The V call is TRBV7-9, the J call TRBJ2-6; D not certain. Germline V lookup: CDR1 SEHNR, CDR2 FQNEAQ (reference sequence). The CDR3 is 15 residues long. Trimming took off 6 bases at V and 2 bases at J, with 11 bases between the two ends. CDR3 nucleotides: TGTGCCAGCAGGGGGTATGATGCTGGGGCCAACGTCCTGACTTTC. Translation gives CASRGYDAGANVLTF. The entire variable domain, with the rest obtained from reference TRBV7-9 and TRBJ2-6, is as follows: DTGVSQNPRHKITKRGQNVTFRCDPISEHNRLYWYRQTLGQGPEFLTYFQNEAQLEKSRLLSDRFSAERPKGSFSTLEIQRTEQGDSAMYLCASRGYDAGANVLTFGAGSRLTVL.

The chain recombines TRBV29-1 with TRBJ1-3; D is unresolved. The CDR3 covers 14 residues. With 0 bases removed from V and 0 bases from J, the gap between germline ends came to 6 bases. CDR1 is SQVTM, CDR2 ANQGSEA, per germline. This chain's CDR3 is CSVEDEFSGNTIYF. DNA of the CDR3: TGCAGCGTTGAAGATGAATTCTCTGGAAACACCATATATTTT.

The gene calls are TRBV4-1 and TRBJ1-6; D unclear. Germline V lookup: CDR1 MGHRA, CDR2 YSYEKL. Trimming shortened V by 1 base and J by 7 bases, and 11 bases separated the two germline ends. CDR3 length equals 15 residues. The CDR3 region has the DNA TGCGCCAGCAGCCAAGGGTTTGGGCAAAATTCACCCCTCCACTTT. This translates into CASSQGFGQNSPLHF.

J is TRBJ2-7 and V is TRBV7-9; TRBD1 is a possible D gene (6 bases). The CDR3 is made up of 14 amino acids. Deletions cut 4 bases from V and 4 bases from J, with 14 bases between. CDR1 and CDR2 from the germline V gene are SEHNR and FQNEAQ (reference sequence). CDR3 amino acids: CASSSPQGPYEQYV. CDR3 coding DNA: TGTGCCAGCAGCTCTCCCCAGGGGCCGTACGAGCAGTACGTC.

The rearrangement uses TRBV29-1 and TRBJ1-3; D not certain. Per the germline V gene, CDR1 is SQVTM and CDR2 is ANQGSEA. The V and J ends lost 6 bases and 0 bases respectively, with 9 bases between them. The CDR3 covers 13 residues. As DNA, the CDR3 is TGCAGCGTGGCGGCTCACTCTGGAAACACCATATATTTT. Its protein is CSVAAHSGNTIYF.

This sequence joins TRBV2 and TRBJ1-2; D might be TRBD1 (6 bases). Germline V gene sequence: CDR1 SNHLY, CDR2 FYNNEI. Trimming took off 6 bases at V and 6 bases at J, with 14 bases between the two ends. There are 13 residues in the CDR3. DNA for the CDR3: TGTGCCAGCAGGACGACCCGGGACAATGGCTACACCTTC. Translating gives CASRTTRDNGYTF.

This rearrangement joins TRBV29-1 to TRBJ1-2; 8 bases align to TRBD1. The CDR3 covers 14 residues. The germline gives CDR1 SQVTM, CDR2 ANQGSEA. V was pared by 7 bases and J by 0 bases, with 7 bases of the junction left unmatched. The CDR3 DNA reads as TGCAGCGCCCTACGGACAGGGACTAACTATGGCTACACCTTC. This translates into CSALRTGTNYGYTF.

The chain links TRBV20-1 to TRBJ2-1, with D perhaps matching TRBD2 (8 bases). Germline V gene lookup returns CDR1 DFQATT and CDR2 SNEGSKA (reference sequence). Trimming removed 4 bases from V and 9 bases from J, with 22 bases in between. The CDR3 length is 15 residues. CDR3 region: CSATRGGTSLGEQFF. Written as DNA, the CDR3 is TGCAGTGCTACCAGGGGGGGGACTAGTCTTGGTGAGCAGTTCTTC.

The CDR3 DNA sequence: TGCAGTGCTAGACCCAGGGGAGCCACCTATAATTCACCCCTCCACTTT. Protein product: CSARPRGATYNSPLHF. The rearrangement joins TRBV20-1 to TRBJ1-6; D is perhaps TRBD1 (6 bases). This CDR3 comprises 16 residues. CDR1 DFQATT and CDR2 SNEGSKA come from the germline V gene (reference sequence). The V and J ends lost 2 bases and 2 bases respectively, with 13 bases between them.

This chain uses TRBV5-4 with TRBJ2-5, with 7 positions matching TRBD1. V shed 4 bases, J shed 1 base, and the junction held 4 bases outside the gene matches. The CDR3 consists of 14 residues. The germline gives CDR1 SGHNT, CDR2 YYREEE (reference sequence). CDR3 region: CASSRDSIQETQYF. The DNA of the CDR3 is TGTGCCAGCAGCCGGGACAGCATCCAAGAGACCCAGTACTTC.

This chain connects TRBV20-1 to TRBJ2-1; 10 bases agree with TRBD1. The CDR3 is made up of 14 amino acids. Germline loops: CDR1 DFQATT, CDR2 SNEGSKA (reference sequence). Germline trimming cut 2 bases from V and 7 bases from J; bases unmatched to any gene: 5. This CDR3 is CSARKWTGGNEQFF. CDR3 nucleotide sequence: TGCAGTGCTAGAAAGTGGACAGGGGGGAATGAGCAGTTCTTC.

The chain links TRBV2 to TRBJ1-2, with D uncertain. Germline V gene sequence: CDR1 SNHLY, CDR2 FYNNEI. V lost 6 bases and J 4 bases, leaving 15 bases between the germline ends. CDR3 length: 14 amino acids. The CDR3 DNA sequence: TGTGCCAGCAGCCCGAGGACGGGAACCTATGGCTACACCTTC. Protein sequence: CASSPRTGTYGYTF.

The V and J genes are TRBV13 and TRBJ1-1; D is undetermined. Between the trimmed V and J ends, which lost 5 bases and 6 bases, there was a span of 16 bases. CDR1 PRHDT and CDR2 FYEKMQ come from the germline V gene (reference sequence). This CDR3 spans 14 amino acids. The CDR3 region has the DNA TGTGCCAGCAGCCCCACCGAAGGGAGACCTGAAGCTTTCTTT. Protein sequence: CASSPTEGRPEAFF.

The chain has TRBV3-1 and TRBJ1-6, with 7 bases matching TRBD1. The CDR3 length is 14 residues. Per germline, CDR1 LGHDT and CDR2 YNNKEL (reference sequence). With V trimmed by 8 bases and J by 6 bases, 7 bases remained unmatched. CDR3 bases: TGTGCCAGCTCACAGGGGTTGGGTAATTCACCCCTCCACTTT. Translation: CASSQGLGNSPLHF.

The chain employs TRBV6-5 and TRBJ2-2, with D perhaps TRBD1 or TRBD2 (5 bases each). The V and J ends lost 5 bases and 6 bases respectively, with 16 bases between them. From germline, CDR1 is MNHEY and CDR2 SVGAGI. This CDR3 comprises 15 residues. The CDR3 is CASSPPRDGAGELFF. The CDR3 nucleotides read TGTGCCAGCAGTCCGCCACGGGACGGGGCCGGGGAGCTGTTTTTT.

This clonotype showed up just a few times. The CDR3 DNA is TGCAGCGTTGAAGAGGGGCATGGCTACACCTTC. It specifies CSVEEGHGYTF. The rearrangement uses TRBV29-1 and TRBJ1-2, with D perhaps TRBD1 (5 bases). CDR1 is SQVTM and CDR2 is ANQGSEA in the germline V gene. The CDR3 extends over 11 amino acids. V gave up 0 bases and J gave up 6 bases, with 5 bases separating them.

The CDR3 loop reads CASSRSGGPDEQFF. CDR3 coding DNA: TGTGCCAGCAGCCGTAGCGGGGGACCGGATGAGCAGTTCTTC. The chain employs TRBV13 and TRBJ2-1; 9 bases are a match to TRBD2. Germline values: CDR1 PRHDT, CDR2 FYEKMQ (reference sequence). The CDR3 spans 14 residues. With 5 bases clipped from V and 8 bases from J, the junction kept 7 bases outside the gene matches.

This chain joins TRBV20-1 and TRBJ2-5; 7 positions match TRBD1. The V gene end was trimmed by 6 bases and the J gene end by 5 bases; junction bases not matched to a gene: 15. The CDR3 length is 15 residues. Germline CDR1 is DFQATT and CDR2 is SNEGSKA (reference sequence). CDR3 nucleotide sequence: TGCAGTGCCTCTCTATATAGGGGGCTGAGGGAGACCCAGTACTTC. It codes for CSASLYRGLRETQYF.

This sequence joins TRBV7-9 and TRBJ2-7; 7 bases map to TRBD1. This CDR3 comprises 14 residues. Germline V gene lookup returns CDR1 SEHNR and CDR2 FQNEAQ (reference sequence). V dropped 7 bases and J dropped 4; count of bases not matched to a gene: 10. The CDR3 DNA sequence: TGTGCCAGCACCAATCCGACACAGGGGTACGAGCAGTACGTC. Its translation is CASTNPTQGYEQYV.

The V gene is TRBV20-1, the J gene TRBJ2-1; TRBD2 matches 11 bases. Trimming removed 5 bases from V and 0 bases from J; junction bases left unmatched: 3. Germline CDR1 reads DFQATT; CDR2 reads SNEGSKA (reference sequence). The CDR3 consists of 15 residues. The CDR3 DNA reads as TGCAGTGCTCGCGGGACTAGCGGCTCCTACAATGAGCAGTTCTTC. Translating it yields CSARGTSGSYNEQFF.

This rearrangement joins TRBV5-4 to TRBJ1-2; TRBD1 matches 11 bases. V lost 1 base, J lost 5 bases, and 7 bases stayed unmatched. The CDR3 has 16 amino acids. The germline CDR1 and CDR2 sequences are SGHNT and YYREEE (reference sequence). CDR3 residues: CASSLSRGQGAYGYTF. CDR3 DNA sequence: TGTGCCAGCAGCTTGTCCCGCGGACAGGGGGCGTATGGCTACACCTTC.

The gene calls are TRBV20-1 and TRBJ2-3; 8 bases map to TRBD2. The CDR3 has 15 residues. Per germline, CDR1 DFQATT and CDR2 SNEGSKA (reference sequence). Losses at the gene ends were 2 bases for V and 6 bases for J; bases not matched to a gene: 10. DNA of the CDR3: TGCAGTGCTAGACTAGCGGGTGGGCGAACGGATACGCAGTATTTT. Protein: CSARLAGGRTDTQYF.

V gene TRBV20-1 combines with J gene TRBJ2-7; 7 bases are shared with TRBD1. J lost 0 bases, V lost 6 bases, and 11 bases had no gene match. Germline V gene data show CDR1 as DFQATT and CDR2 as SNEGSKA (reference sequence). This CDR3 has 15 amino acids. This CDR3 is CSAMTGLGSSYEQYF. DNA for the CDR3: TGCAGTGCCATGACAGGGCTTGGGAGCTCCTACGAGCAGTACTTC.

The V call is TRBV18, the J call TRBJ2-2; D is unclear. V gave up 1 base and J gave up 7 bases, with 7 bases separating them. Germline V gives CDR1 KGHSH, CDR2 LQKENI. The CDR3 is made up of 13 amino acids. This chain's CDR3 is CASSPQGFGELFF. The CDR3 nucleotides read TGTGCCAGCTCACCACAAGGTTTCGGGGAGCTGTTTTTT.

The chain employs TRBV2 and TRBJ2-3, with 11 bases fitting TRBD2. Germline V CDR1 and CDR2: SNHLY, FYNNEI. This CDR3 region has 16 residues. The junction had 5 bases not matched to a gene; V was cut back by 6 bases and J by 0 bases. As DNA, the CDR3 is TGTGCCAGCAGCCCGGGACTAGCGGAGAGCACAGATACGCAGTATTTT. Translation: CASSPGLAESTDTQYF. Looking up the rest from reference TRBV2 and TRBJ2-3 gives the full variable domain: EPEVTQTPSHQVTQMGQEVILRCVPISNHLYFYWYRQILGQKVEFLVSFYNNEISEKSEIFDDQFSVERPDGSNFTLKIRSTKLEDSAMYFCASSPGLAESTDTQYFGPGTRLTVL.

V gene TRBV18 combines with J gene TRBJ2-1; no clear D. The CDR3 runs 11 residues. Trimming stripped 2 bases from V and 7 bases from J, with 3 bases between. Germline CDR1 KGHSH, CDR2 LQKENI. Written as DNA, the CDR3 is TGTGCCAGCTCACCAATAAATGAGCAGTTCTTC. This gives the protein CASSPINEQFF.

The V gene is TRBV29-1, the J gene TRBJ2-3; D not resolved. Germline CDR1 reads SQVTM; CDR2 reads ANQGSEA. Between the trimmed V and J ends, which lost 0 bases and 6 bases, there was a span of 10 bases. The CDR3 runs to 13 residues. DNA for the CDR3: TGCAGCGTTGAAGACTTCCTCGGGGATACGCAGTATTTT. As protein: CSVEDFLGDTQYF.

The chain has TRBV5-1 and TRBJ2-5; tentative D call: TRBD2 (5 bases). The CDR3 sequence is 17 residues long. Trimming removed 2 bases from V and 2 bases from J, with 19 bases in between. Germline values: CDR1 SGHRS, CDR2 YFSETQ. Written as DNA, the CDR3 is TGCGCCAGCAGCTTCGGTTGGACTCCTCCACCGCAAGAGACCCAGTACTTC. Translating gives CASSFGWTPPPQETQYF.